The 8 T cell receptor beta chains below come from one sample, sequenced in a study of Ad26.COV2.S vaccination and SARS-CoV-2 variants. Treatment of the sample: 15 to 20 received Ad26.COV2.S at low or high dose, single or two shots; five or six received placebo; per-sample allocation not given. Samples analyzed were those drawn on day 63 after the first vaccine or placebo injection. Profiling relied on immunoSEQ multiplex PCR, and the TCRdb table lists in-frame clones only, not all of them. The sample lists roughly 320,000 clones, around 84% occurring once. The sample was peripheral blood, taken in a trial of Ad26.COV2.S vaccine versus placebo. Receptors were obtained from a person between 18 and 59 years old who received the Ad26.COV2.S COVID-19 vaccine or a placebo.

V gene TRBV9 combines with J gene TRBJ1-1; D perhaps matches TRBD1 (5 bases). Trimming took 4 bases from V and 9 from J, leaving 13 bases between them. The CDR3 spans 12 residues. Germline values: CDR1 SGDLS, CDR2 YYNGEE. CDR3: CASSPAEGKAFF. Written as DNA, the CDR3 is TGTGCCAGCAGCCCCGCGGAGGGGAAAGCTTTCTTT.

CDR3 sequence: CASNPGTGRNGYTF. As DNA, the CDR3 is TGTGCCAGCAATCCCGGGACAGGGAGGAATGGCTACACCTTC. The chain is built from TRBV2 and TRBJ1-2; 9 bases map to TRBD1. The germline V gene has CDR1 SNHLY and CDR2 FYNNEI. The J segment lost 6 bases and the V segment lost 7 bases, leaving 9 bases of the junction unmatched. The CDR3 runs 14 residues.

In this sample, this clone turned up once. The chain uses TRBV7-2 and TRBJ2-6; 9 bases agree with TRBD2. The CDR3 is made up of 18 amino acids. Looked up from germline, CDR1 is SGHTA and CDR2 is FQGNSA. V trimming: 2 bases; J trimming: 0 bases; junction bases outside the gene matches: 5. DNA for the CDR3: TGTGCCAGCAGCTTATTAGCGGGGGCAACCTCTGGGGCCAACGTCCTGACTTTC. Its protein is CASSLLAGATSGANVLTF.

This clone has just one count. The rearrangement uses TRBV27 and TRBJ1-2, with D tentatively TRBD1 (5 bases). The CDR3 covers 14 residues. Trimming removed 4 bases at V and 5 bases at J, with 14 bases between. From germline, CDR1 is MNHEY and CDR2 SMNVEV (reference sequence). The CDR3 spells CASSSRGRGYGYTF. In DNA, the CDR3 is TGTGCCAGCAGTTCGAGGGGACGCGGATATGGCTACACCTTC.

V and J are TRBV5-4 and TRBJ1-2; no clear D gene. V was clipped by 0 bases and J by 3 bases, with 9 bases between them. The CDR3 length is 14 residues. Germline V CDR1 and CDR2: SGHNT, YYREEE (reference sequence). The CDR3 sequence is CASSLGPEYYGYTF. Here the CDR3 DNA reads TGTGCCAGCAGCTTGGGTCCAGAGTACTATGGCTACACCTTC.

V is TRBV15 and J is TRBJ2-2; possibly TRBD2 for D (5 bases). This CDR3 is 19 amino acids long. V was trimmed by 5 bases and J by 0 bases, leaving 22 bases between them. CDR1 is LNHNV and CDR2 is YYDKDF in the germline V gene (reference sequence). The CDR3 is CATSGPPGDSFTNTGELFF. In DNA form, the CDR3 reads TGTGCCACCAGCGGCCCCCCCGGGGATTCCTTTACGAACACCGGGGAGCTGTTTTTT.

J is TRBJ2-2 and V is TRBV18; D call uncertain. This CDR3 has 14 amino acids. V was cut by 3 bases and J by 1 base, with 6 bases left in between. The germline V gene encodes CDR1 KGHSH and CDR2 LQKENI. In nucleotides, the CDR3 is TGTGCCAGCTCACCGGAATGGAACACCGGGGAGCTGTTTTTT. Protein sequence: CASSPEWNTGELFF.

V and J are TRBV5-1 and TRBJ2-1, with 8 bases lining up with TRBD2. The CDR3 extends over 14 amino acids. Trimming removed 2 bases from V and 7 bases from J; junction bases left unmatched: 5. CDR1 is SGHRS, CDR2 YFSETQ, per germline. CDR3 bases: TGCGCCAGCAGCTTAGGCGGGGGGAGTAATGAGCAGTTCTTC. Translation gives CASSLGGGSNEQFF.